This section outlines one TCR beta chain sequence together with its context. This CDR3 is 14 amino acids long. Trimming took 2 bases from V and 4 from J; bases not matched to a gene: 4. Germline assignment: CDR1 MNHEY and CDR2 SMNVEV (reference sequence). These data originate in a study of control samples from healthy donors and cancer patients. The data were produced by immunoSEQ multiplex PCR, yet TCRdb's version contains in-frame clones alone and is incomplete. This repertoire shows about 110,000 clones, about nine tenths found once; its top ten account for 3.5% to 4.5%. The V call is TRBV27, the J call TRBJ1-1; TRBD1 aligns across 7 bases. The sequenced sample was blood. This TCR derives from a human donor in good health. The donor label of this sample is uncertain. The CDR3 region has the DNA TGTGCCAGCAGTTTAACAGGGGTAACCACTGAAGCTTTCTTT. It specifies CASSLTGVTTEAFF.